This T cell receptor beta chain was identified in a study of cytomegalovirus exposure and HLA in healthy donors. V trimming: 6 bases; J trimming: 2 bases; junction bases outside the gene matches: 7. The CDR3 covers 16 residues. Per germline, CDR1 MNHEY and CDR2 SMNVEV (reference sequence). Data came from immunoSEQ multiplex PCR; TCRdb stores just in-frame clones and leaves some out. The repertoire has about 76,000 clones, 94% of them found once; the top ten carry 1.5% to 1.7%. Sequenced: PBMCs. The receptor was isolated from a man between 18 and 35 years old in good health and CMV-seropositive. The rearrangement links TRBV27 to TRBJ2-6, with TRBD1 matching 7 bases. The CDR3 reads CASRRAGTAGANVLTF. As DNA, the CDR3 is TGTGCCAGCAGGCGGGCCGGGACAGCTGGGGCCAACGTCCTGACTTTC.